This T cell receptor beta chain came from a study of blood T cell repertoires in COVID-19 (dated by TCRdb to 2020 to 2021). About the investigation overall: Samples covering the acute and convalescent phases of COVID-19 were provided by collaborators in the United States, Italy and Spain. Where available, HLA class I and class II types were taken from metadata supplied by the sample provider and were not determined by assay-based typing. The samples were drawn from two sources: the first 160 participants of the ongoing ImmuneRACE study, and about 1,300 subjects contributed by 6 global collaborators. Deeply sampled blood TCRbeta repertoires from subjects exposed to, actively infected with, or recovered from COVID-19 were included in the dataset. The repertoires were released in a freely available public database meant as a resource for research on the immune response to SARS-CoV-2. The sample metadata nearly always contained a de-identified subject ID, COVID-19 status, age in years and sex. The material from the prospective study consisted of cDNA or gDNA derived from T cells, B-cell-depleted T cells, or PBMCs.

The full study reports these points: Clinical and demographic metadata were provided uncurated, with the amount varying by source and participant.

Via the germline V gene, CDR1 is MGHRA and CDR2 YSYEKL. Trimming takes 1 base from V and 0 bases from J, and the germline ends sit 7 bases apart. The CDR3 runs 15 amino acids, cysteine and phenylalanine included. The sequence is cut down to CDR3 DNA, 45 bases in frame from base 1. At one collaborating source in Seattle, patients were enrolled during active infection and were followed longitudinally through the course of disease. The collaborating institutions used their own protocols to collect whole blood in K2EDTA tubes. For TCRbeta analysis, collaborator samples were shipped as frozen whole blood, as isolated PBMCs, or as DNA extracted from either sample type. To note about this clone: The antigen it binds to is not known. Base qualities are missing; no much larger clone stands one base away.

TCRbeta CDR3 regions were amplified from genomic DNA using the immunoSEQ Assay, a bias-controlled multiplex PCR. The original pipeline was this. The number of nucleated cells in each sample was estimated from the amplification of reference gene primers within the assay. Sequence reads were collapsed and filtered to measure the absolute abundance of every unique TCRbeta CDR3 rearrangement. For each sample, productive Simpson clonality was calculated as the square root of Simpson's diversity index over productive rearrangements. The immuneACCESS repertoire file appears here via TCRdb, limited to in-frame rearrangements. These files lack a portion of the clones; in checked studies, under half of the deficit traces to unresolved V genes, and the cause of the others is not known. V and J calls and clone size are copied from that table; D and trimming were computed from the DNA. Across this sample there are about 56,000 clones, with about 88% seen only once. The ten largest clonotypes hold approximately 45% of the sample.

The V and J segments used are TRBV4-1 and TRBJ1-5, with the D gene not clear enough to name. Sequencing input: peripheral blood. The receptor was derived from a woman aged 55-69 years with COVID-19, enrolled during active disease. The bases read TGCGCCAGCAGCCAAGCATCAATTAGCAATCAGCCCCAGCATTTT. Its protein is CASSQASISNQPQHF.